What follows are 2 T cell receptor beta chains derived from one specimen sequenced in a study of T cells in Graves' hyperthyroidism and ophthalmopathy. RNA transcripts served as the template for amplifying TCR beta CDR3 regions. The primer set for the first-round RT-PCR of the TCR CDR3 was HTBI. From the multiplex PCR reads, TCRdb called clonotypes with MiXCR, one entry per CDR3 protein. The table has hundreds of thousands of distinct CDR3 sequences, about 13% seen once. The sequencing sample was made of blood. The receptors were sampled from a woman between 18 and 30 years old with Graves' hyperthyroidism.

This clonotype has just a few counts. The rearrangement joins TRBV19 to TRBJ1-6; no clear D. Trimming removed 10 bases from V and 6 bases from J, with 10 bases in between. The CDR3 extends over 12 amino acids. The germline gives CDR1 LNHDA, CDR2 SQIVND (reference sequence). Here the CDR3 DNA reads TGTGCCACCGGCCTAATTAATTCACCCCTCCACTTT. This encodes CATGLINSPLHF.

The chain uses TRBV6-5 and TRBJ2-1, with TRBD1 matching 9 bases. The junction had 5 bases not matched to a gene; V was cut back by 2 bases and J by 0 bases. Per germline, CDR1 MNHEY and CDR2 SVGAGI. The length of the CDR3 is 17 residues. The CDR3 bases are TGTGCCAGCAGTTACGGGGGGACAGGGAGCTCCTACAATGAGCAGTTCTTC. It yields the protein CASSYGGTGSSYNEQFF.